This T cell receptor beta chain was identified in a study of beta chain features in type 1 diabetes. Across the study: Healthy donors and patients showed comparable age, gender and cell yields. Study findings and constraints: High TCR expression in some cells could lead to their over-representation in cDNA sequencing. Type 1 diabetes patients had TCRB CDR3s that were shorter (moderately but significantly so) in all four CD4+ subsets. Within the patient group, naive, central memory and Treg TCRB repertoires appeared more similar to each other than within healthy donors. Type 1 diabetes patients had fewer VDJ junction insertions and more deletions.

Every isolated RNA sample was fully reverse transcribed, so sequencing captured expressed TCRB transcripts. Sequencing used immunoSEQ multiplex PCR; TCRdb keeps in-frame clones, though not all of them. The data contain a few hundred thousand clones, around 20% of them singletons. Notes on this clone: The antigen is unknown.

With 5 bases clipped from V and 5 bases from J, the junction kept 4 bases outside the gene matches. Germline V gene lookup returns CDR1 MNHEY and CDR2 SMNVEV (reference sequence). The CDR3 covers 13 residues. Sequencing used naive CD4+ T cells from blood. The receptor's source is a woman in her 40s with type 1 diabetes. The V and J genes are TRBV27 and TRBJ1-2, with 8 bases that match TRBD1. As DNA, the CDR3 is TGTGCCAGCAGTCCCCGGACAGGGTATGGCTACACCTTC. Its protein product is CASSPRTGYGYTF.